The source of this TCR beta chain is a study of T-cell reconstitution after alpha-beta-depleted transplantation in children. The germline CDR1 and CDR2 sequences are MDHEN and SYDVKM. This CDR3 contains 11 residues. The V and J ends lost 11 bases and 2 bases respectively, with 10 bases between them. Unique molecular identifiers were incorporated into the prepared TCRbeta library. MiXCR, applied by TCRdb to the PCR reads, yields one record per CDR3 protein. This table has roughly 340,000 distinct CDR3 sequences, roughly 15% appearing once. V and J are TRBV28 and TRBJ2-7; D is perhaps TRBD1 (5 bases). Sequencing was performed on PBMCs, mostly from graft donor cells, taken 360 days after TCRalphabeta/CD19-depleted stem cell transplant. The TCR originated in a male patient aged 2-15 years who had a stem cell transplant for acute lymphoblastic leukemia, so the T cells may come from the graft donor. CDR3 amino acids: CASQTAYEQYF. CDR3 DNA sequence: TGTGCCTCCCAGACAGCCTACGAGCAGTACTTC.